One sample yielded the 12 T cell receptor beta chains listed below, sequenced in a study of molecular identifiers for immune sequencing clone quantification. TCRdb passed the PCR reads through MiXCR, listing each CDR3 protein once. The sample lists 300,000 to 400,000 distinct CDR3 sequences; roughly 24% were seen once. Sample: naive CD8+ T cells from blood, with Jurkat cell RNA spiked in. The subset was: FACS-sorted CD8+CD4-CCR7+CD45RA+ naive T cells. The source is a human donor in good health. Some libraries in this study had Jurkat cell RNA spiked in.

This clonotype was seen a few times. This chain joins TRBV4-1 and TRBJ1-4; D uncertain. Germline CDR1 MGHRA, CDR2 YSYEKL. V lost 0 bases and J lost 5, with 13 bases in between. The CDR3 contains 16 residues. CDR3 region: CASSQEQPNPNEKLFF. CDR3 coding DNA: TGCGCCAGCAGCCAAGAACAGCCAAACCCCAATGAAAAACTGTTTTTT.

This clonotype was seen a few times. This chain's CDR3 is CASSIEDRAGLSNQPQHF. The DNA for the CDR3 is TGTGCCAGTAGTATAGAGGACAGAGCCGGCCTTAGCAATCAGCCCCAGCATTTT. The chain has TRBV19 and TRBJ1-5, with a tentative D call TRBD1 (6 bases). Germline CDR1 LNHDA, CDR2 SQIVND (reference sequence). The CDR3 is made up of 18 amino acids. V lost 0 bases and J 0 bases, leaving 15 bases between the germline ends.

The chain links TRBV6-5 to TRBJ1-1; D not certain. The CDR3 extends over 11 amino acids. V was trimmed by 0 bases and J by 10 bases, leaving 6 bases between them. Germline assignment: CDR1 MNHEY and CDR2 SVGAGI. The CDR3 bases are TGTGCCAGCAGTTACTCAGATGCAGCTTTCTTT. It encodes CASSYSDAAFF.

For this clonotype: This may be a read error: a much more frequent sequence differs by one nucleotide. CDR3 in amino acids: CAGRSLAGGFVEQFF. The CDR3 nucleotides read TGTGCCGGCAGGTCCCTAGCGGGGGGCTTTGTTGAGCAGTTCTTC. The chain combines TRBV7-2 with TRBJ2-1, with TRBD2 identical over 11 bases. This CDR3 has 15 residues. In germline, CDR1 is SGHTA, CDR2 FQGNSA.

This clonotype has ten or more counts. The chain employs TRBV24-1 and TRBJ2-3; 8 bases map to TRBD1. Germline values: CDR1 KGHDR, CDR2 SFDVKD. Losses at the gene ends were 3 bases for V and 3 bases for J; bases not matched to a gene: 13. This CDR3 has 18 amino acids. CDR3 sequence: CATSDPIPWTGSTDTQYF. In DNA form, the CDR3 reads TGTGCCACCAGTGATCCAATCCCCTGGACAGGGTCGACAGATACGCAGTATTTT.

The chain links TRBV7-9 to TRBJ2-3; the match to TRBD1 covers 10 bases. The CDR3 loop spans 15 amino acids. Germline V gives CDR1 SEHNR, CDR2 FQNEAQ (reference sequence). Trimming took 5 bases from V and 3 from J; bases not matched to a gene: 5. The CDR3 DNA reads as TGTGCCAGCAGCCGACAGGGGGCGAAGACAGATACGCAGTATTTT. It encodes CASSRQGAKTDTQYF.

The genes are TRBV6-1 and TRBJ1-5; 7 bases map to TRBD1. The CDR3 spans 14 residues. With 8 bases clipped from V and 0 bases from J, the junction kept 4 bases outside the gene matches. Germline V gives CDR1 MNHNS, CDR2 SASEGT. The CDR3 loop reads CASQGGYSNQPQHF. CDR3 DNA sequence: TGTGCCAGCCAGGGGGGCTATAGCAATCAGCCCCAGCATTTT.

For this clonotype: This may stem from a read error, because a much larger clone lies one nucleotide away. This chain uses TRBV4-3 with TRBJ2-7; D possibly corresponds to TRBD2 (6 bases). Germline V gene data show CDR1 as LGHNA and CDR2 as YSLEER. The CDR3 covers 14 residues. CDR3 in amino acids: CASGQAPGGYEQYF. CDR3 nucleotide sequence: TGCGCCAGCGGCCAGGCCCCTGGGGGGTACGAGCAGTACTTC.

The rearrangement joins TRBV7-9 to TRBJ2-5; D is tentatively TRBD1 or TRBD2 (6 bases each). In germline, CDR1 is SEHNR, CDR2 FQNEAQ (reference sequence). The V and J ends lost 5 bases and 2 bases respectively, with 15 bases between them. The CDR3 is 15 residues long. The CDR3 is CASSHLTGRQETQYF. In nucleotides, the CDR3 is TGTGCCAGCAGCCATCTCACAGGGAGGCAAGAGACCCAGTACTTC.

This clonotype occurred many times. J is TRBJ2-3 and V is TRBV29-1, with D possibly matching TRBD1 (6 bases). Between the trimmed V and J ends, which lost 7 bases and 2 bases, there was a span of 7 bases. The CDR3 has 11 amino acids. Per the germline V gene, CDR1 is SQVTM and CDR2 is ANQGSEA. The DNA of the CDR3 is TGCAGCGACAGGGACACAGATACGCAGTATTTT. Translation: CSDRDTDTQYF.

This clonotype was observed a few times. The J gene is TRBJ2-5, the V gene TRBV20-1, with 12 bases matching TRBD2. J was trimmed by 5 bases and V by 3 bases; bases with no gene match: 10. The CDR3 totals 16 residues. Germline V CDR1 and CDR2: DFQATT, SNEGSKA (reference sequence). The CDR3 sequence: CSASLRLAGVVETQYF. Here the CDR3 DNA reads TGCAGTGCTAGCCTCAGACTAGCGGGGGTTGTTGAGACCCAGTACTTC.

This clonotype came up a few times. The chain employs TRBV28 and TRBJ1-2, with TRBD1 matching over 8 bases. This CDR3 has 17 amino acids. Germline trimming cut 5 bases from V and 1 base from J; bases unmatched to any gene: 12. Germline assignment: CDR1 MDHEN and CDR2 SYDVKM. CDR3 sequence: CASSPPGRGQSNYGYTF. CDR3 nucleotide sequence: TGTGCCAGCAGTCCCCCGGGCAGGGGGCAAAGTAACTATGGCTACACCTTC.